These 8 T cell receptor beta chains were all obtained from the same sample, sequenced in a study of shared clonotypes between healthy human individuals. The protocol was immunoSEQ multiplex PCR, while the TCRdb copy is restricted to in-frame clones and leaves out a portion. Here the sample spans fewer than 400,000 clones, around two thirds being singletons. Input material: memory CD4+ T cells sorted from blood. As to subset: CD45RA-negative fraction. These receptors all stem from a man under 40 in good health.

V gene TRBV7-9 combines with J gene TRBJ1-1; D might be TRBD1 (5 bases). The CDR3 consists of 13 residues. With 5 bases removed from V and 3 bases from J, the gap between germline ends came to 10 bases. Germline values: CDR1 SEHNR, CDR2 FQNEAQ (reference sequence). Here the CDR3 reads CASSLQEDTEAFF. The CDR3 nucleotides are TGTGCCAGCAGCCTACAGGAAGACACTGAAGCTTTCTTT. Filled out from reference TRBV7-9 and TRBJ1-1, the complete variable domain reads DTGVSQNPRHKITKRGQNVTFRCDPISEHNRLYWYRQTLGQGPEFLTYFQNEAQLEKSRLLSDRFSAERPKGSFSTLEIQRTEQGDSAMYLCASSLQEDTEAFFGQGTRLTVV.

The chain combines TRBV6-1 with TRBJ1-4; a weak D match, TRBD1 (6 bases). Deletions cut 8 bases from V and 4 bases from J, with 17 bases between. There are 15 residues in the CDR3. Germline CDR1 is MNHNS and CDR2 is SASEGT. The CDR3 spells CASLRRGPRNEKLFF. In DNA, the CDR3 is TGTGCCAGCTTGAGACGGGGGCCCCGTAATGAAAAACTGTTTTTT.

Details on this clone: At one end the junction does not follow the germline gene, possibly because of a read error. The chain uses TRBV28 and TRBJ2-7; D is perhaps TRBD2 (7 bases). CDR3 length equals 12 residues. Germline values: CDR1 MDHEN, CDR2 SYDVKM. CDR3 in amino acids: CASSNYRAGDLF. CDR3 nucleotide sequence: TGTGCCAGCAGTAACTACAGGGCGGGGGACCTCTTC.

The chain employs TRBV5-1 and TRBJ2-1; 11 bases align to TRBD2. J gave up 4 bases and V 3 bases, and 21 bases lay outside the gene matches. Per the germline V gene, CDR1 is SGHRS and CDR2 is YFSETQ. The CDR3 has 21 amino acids. The CDR3 loop reads CASSSHISTLAGEGRYNEQFF. The CDR3 DNA follows: TGCGCCAGCAGCTCACATATATCAACACTAGCGGGGGAGGGCAGGTACAATGAGCAGTTCTTC.

The DNA for the CDR3 is TGTGCCAGTAGTACCGGGACAGGGGATAACTATGGCTACACCTTC. Its protein is CASSTGTGDNYGYTF. This sequence joins TRBV19 and TRBJ1-2; 10 bases align to TRBD1. Trimming at V came to 4 bases and at J to 1 base, leaving 3 bases not matched to a gene. Germline V gives CDR1 LNHDA, CDR2 SQIVND (reference sequence). The CDR3 totals 15 residues.

The gene calls are TRBV11-3 and TRBJ2-7; 7 nucleotides match TRBD2. Unmatched junction bases numbered 9, after V lost 4 bases and J lost 3 bases. The V gene's germline CDR1 is SGHNT and CDR2 YENEEA. The CDR3 loop spans 15 amino acids. As DNA, the CDR3 is TGTGCCAGCAGCTGGTGGGTGACTAGCTACTACGAGCAGTACTTC. Amino acids: CASSWWVTSYYEQYF. The whole variable domain, filled in from reference TRBV11-3 and TRBJ2-7, reads EAGVVQSPRYKIIEKKQPVAFWCNPISGHNTLYWYLQNLGQGPELLIRYENEEAVDDSQLPKDRFSAERLKGVDSTLKIQPAELGDSAVYLCASSWWVTSYYEQYFGPGTRLTVT.

The chain uses TRBV9 and TRBJ2-1, with D possibly TRBD2 on 5 matching bases. The CDR3 contains 17 residues. The germline CDR1 and CDR2 sequences are SGDLS and YYNGEE. V was clipped by 2 bases and J by 4 bases, with 19 bases between them. This CDR3 reads CASSVELEARAYNEQFF. The CDR3 nucleotides read TGTGCCAGCAGCGTGGAACTGGAAGCGAGGGCATACAATGAGCAGTTCTTC.

In the case of this clone: Germline and junction disagree at one end, which may indicate a read error. The sample carries other DNA sequences with the same CDR3. The chain employs TRBV25-1 and TRBJ1-1; D gene uncertain. Germline values: CDR1 MGHDK, CDR2 SYGVNS. CDR3 length: 13 amino acids. This CDR3 is CASLSKSRTEAFF. The DNA of the CDR3 is TGCGCCAGTTTGTCCAAATCGAGAACTGAAGCTTTCTTT.